What follows are 14 T cell receptor beta chains derived from one specimen sequenced in a study of OX40 agonist ivuxolimab in advanced cancers. Some clones are missing from TCRdb's copy, which holds only in-frame ones; the method was immunoSEQ multiplex PCR. Of 90,000 to 95,000 clones listed, around 87% are singletons. The sequencing used CD4+ or CD8+ T cells sorted from blood, collected in a trial of the OX40 agonist ivuxolimab. These receptors came from an adult with an advanced solid tumor such as melanoma, head and neck, liver or kidney cancer.

The rearrangement joins TRBV6-1 to TRBJ2-7; D is perhaps TRBD1 or TRBD2 (5 bases each). Trimming removed 6 bases from V and 6 bases from J, with 18 bases in between. Germline V gene sequence: CDR1 MNHNS, CDR2 SASEGT. This CDR3 region has 14 residues. The CDR3 is CASRNRGKPAEQYV. CDR3 nucleotides: TGTGCCAGCAGAAATCGGGGCAAACCGGCCGAGCAGTACGTC.

J is TRBJ1-1 and V is TRBV11-2, with a tentative D call TRBD1 (5 bases). The CDR3 has 14 residues. Between the trimmed V and J ends, which lost 3 bases and 5 bases, there was a span of 13 bases. Germline CDR1 and CDR2: SGHAT and FQNNGV. The CDR3 nucleotides read TGTGCCAGCAGCTTGAGCCAGGGAAGGACTGAAGCTTTCTTT. Translated: CASSLSQGRTEAFF.

The rearrangement uses TRBV7-6 and TRBJ2-7; 7 bases agree with TRBD1. The CDR3 sequence is 14 residues long. Germline CDR1 SGHVS, CDR2 FNYEAQ. With 5 bases clipped from V and 0 bases from J, the junction kept 4 bases outside the gene matches. The CDR3: CASSSRDSSYEQYF. CDR3 DNA: TGTGCCAGCAGCAGCCGGGACAGCTCCTACGAGCAGTACTTC. Full variable domain (outside the CDR3, taken from reference TRBV7-6 and TRBJ2-7): GAGVSQSPRYKVTKRGQDVALRCDPISGHVSLYWYRQALGQGPEFLTYFNYEAQQDKSGLPNDRFSAERPEGSISTLTIQRTEQRDSAMYRCASSSRDSSYEQYFGPGTRLTVT.

The CDR3 region is CASSAGTSGRRDTQYF. The CDR3 coding sequence is TGTGCCAGCAGTGCCGGGACTAGCGGGAGAAGAGATACGCAGTATTTT. The J gene is TRBJ2-3, the V gene TRBV6-1; TRBD2 matches at 14 bases. The V gene's germline CDR1 is MNHNS and CDR2 SASEGT. This CDR3 region has 16 residues. Trimming removed 4 bases from V and 5 bases from J; junction bases left unmatched: 5.

The gene calls are TRBV12-5 and TRBJ2-1, with D uncertain. CDR3 length equals 13 residues. CDR1 and CDR2 from the germline V gene are LGHNT and FRNRAP. The ends were cut back, 3 bases at V and 10 bases at J, with 13 bases in the middle. The CDR3 sequence is CASGFNLAQEQFF. The CDR3 coding sequence is TGTGCTAGTGGTTTTAACCTCGCCCAAGAGCAGTTCTTC.

The chain employs TRBV4-1 and TRBJ1-1; no reliable D call. The V gene's germline CDR1 is MGHRA and CDR2 YSYEKL. The ends were cut back, 1 base at V and 5 bases at J, with 11 bases in the middle. The CDR3 spans 14 residues. The CDR3 DNA follows: TGCGCCAGCAGCCAAGCGGGTCGGGGTACTGAAGCTTTCTTT. This codes for CASSQAGRGTEAFF.

V and J are TRBV14 and TRBJ1-4; the D gene is possibly TRBD1 (6 bases). Germline V gives CDR1 SGHDN, CDR2 FVKESK. Trimming shortened V by 4 bases and J by 5 bases, and 11 bases separated the two germline ends. There are 14 residues in the CDR3. The CDR3: CASSRQVQNEKLFF. The CDR3 DNA follows: TGTGCCAGCAGCCGACAGGTACAGAATGAAAAACTGTTTTTT. Variable domain in full (rest from reference TRBV14 and TRBJ1-4): EAGVTQFPSHSVIEKGQTVTLRCDPISGHDNLYWYRRVMGKEIKFLLHFVKESKQDESGMPNNRFLAERTGGTYSTLKVQPAELEDSGVYFCASSRQVQNEKLFFGSGTQLSVL.

CDR3 nucleotide sequence: TGTGCCAGTAGTATCGGGACAGGGGCCAATGAGCAGTTCTTC. Protein: CASSIGTGANEQFF. The rearrangement links TRBV19 to TRBJ2-1; 10 bases are a match to TRBD1. The CDR3 consists of 14 residues. V trimming: 3 bases; J trimming: 6 bases; junction bases outside the gene matches: 2. Germline V lookup: CDR1 LNHDA, CDR2 SQIVND (reference sequence).

The rearrangement joins TRBV29-1 to TRBJ2-5; D might be TRBD1 (6 bases). There are 14 residues in the CDR3. The germline CDR1 and CDR2 sequences are SQVTM and ANQGSEA. V lost 5 bases to trimming and J lost 2 bases, with 15 bases between them. CDR3 region: CSVSRDTGQETQYF. The CDR3 nucleotides read TGCAGCGTTAGTCGGGACACAGGTCAAGAGACCCAGTACTTC.

The gene calls are TRBV7-2 and TRBJ2-7; 7 bases are shared with TRBD2. Unmatched junction bases numbered 9, after V lost 5 bases and J lost 2 bases. The CDR3 is 15 amino acids. The germline gives CDR1 SGHTA, CDR2 FQGNSA. The chain's CDR3 is CASSPSGPGPYEQYV. The CDR3 DNA sequence: TGTGCCAGCAGCCCTAGCGGACCTGGACCCTACGAGCAGTACGTC.

This chain links TRBV15 with TRBJ1-2; possible D gene TRBD1, 5 bases. V dropped 0 bases and J dropped 8 bases, with 16 bases sitting between them. CDR1 LNHNV and CDR2 YYDKDF come from the germline V gene (reference sequence). The CDR3 sequence is 15 residues long. The CDR3: CATSRDRQGVGGYTF. Here the CDR3 DNA reads TGTGCCACCAGCAGAGATCGCCAGGGAGTAGGAGGCTACACCTTC.

The chain employs TRBV29-1 and TRBJ1-3; D uncertain. The ends were cut back, 7 bases at V and 0 bases at J, with 10 bases in the middle. The CDR3 is 13 amino acids. The germline V gene has CDR1 SQVTM and CDR2 ANQGSEA. The CDR3, as DNA: TGCAGCGGCATCCTAGGCTCTGGAAACACCATATATTTT. Protein: CSGILGSGNTIYF.

The J gene is TRBJ1-6, the V gene TRBV5-1; D remains ambiguous. Germline assignment: CDR1 SGHRS and CDR2 YFSETQ. This CDR3 region has 13 residues. Trimming took 0 bases from V and 7 from J, leaving 5 bases between them. The CDR3: CASSLDRNSPLHF. In DNA form, the CDR3 reads TGCGCCAGCAGCTTGGACAGAAATTCACCCCTCCACTTT.

The rearrangement uses TRBV5-4 and TRBJ2-1, with a weak D call TRBD2 (6 bases). Per germline, CDR1 SGHNT and CDR2 YYREEE (reference sequence). This CDR3 region has 15 residues. The V end was cut by 4 bases, the J end by 4 bases, with 15 bases between. CDR3: CASSAGRDSYNEQFF. Written as DNA, the CDR3 is TGTGCCAGCAGCGCCGGCCGGGACTCTTACAATGAGCAGTTCTTC.